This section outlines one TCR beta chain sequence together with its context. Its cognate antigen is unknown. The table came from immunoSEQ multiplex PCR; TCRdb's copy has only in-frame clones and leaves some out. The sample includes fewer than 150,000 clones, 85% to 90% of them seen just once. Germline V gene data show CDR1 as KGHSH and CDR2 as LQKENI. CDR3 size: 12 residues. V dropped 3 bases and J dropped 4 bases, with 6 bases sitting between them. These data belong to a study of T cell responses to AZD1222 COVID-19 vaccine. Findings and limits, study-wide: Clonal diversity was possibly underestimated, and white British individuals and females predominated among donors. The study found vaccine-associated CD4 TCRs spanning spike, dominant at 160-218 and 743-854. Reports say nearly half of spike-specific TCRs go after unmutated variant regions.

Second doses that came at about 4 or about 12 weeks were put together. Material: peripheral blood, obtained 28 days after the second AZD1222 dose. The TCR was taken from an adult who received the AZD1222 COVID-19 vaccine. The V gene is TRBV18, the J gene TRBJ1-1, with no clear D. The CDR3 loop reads CASSPKGTEAFF. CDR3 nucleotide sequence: TGTGCCAGCTCACCGAAGGGCACTGAAGCTTTCTTT.